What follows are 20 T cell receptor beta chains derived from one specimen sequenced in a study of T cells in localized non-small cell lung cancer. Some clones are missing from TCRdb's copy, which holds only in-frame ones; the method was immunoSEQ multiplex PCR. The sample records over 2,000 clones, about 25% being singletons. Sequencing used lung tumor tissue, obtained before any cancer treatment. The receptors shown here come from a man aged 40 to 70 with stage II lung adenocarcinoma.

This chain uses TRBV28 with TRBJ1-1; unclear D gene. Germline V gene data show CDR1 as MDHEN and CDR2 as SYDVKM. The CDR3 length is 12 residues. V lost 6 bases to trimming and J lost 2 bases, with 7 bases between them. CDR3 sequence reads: CASRDENTEAFF. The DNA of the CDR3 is TGTGCCAGCAGAGATGAAAACACTGAAGCTTTCTTT. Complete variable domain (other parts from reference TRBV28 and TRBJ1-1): DVKVTQSSRYLVKRTGEKVFLECVQDMDHENMFWYRQDPGLGLRLIYFSYDVKMKEKGDIPEGYSVSREKKERFSLILESASTNQTSMYLCASRDENTEAFFGQGTRLTVV.

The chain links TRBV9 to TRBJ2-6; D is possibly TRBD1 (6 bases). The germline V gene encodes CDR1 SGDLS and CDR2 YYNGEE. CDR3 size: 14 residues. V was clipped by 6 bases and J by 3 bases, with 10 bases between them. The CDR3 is CASKGVLGANVLTF. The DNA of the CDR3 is TGTGCCAGCAAGGGGGTTCTTGGGGCCAACGTCCTGACTTTC.

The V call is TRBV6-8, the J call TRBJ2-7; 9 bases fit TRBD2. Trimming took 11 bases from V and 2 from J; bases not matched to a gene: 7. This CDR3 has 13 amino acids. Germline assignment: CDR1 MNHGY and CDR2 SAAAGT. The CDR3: CAVLAGPPYEQYF. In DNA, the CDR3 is TGTGCCGTCCTAGCGGGGCCCCCCTACGAGCAGTACTTC.

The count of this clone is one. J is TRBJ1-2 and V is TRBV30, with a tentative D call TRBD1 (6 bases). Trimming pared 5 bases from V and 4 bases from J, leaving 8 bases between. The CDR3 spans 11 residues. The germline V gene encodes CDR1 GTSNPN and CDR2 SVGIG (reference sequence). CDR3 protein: CAWEGGYGYTF. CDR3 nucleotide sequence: TGTGCCTGGGAGGGGGGCTATGGCTACACCTTC.

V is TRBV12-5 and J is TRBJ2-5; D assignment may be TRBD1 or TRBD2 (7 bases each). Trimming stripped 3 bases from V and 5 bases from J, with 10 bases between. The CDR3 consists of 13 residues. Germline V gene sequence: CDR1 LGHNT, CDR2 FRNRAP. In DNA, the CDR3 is TGTGCTAGTGGTTTCAGGGGGGGCGAGACCCAGTACTTC. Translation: CASGFRGGETQYF. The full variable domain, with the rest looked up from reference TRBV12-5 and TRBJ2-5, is DARVTQTPRHKVTEMGQEVTMRCQPILGHNTVFWYRQTMMQGLELLAYFRNRAPLDDSGMPKDRFSAEMPDATLATLKIQPSEPRDSAVYFCASGFRGGETQYFGPGTRLLVL.

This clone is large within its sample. The CDR3 loop reads CASIQGAAEAFF. CDR3 bases: TGTGCCAGCATCCAGGGGGCTGCTGAAGCTTTCTTT. This chain connects TRBV9 to TRBJ1-1; 8 bases fit TRBD1. The J segment lost 6 bases and the V segment lost 6 bases, leaving 4 bases of the junction unmatched. The CDR3 has 12 residues. Looked up from germline, CDR1 is SGDLS and CDR2 is YYNGEE.

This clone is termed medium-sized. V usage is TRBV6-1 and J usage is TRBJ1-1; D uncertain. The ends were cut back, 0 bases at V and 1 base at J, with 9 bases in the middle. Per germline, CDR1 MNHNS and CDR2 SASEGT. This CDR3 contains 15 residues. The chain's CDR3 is CASSEAGRRNTEAFF. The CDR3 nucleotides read TGTGCCAGCAGTGAAGCGGGCAGGAGGAACACTGAAGCTTTCTTT.

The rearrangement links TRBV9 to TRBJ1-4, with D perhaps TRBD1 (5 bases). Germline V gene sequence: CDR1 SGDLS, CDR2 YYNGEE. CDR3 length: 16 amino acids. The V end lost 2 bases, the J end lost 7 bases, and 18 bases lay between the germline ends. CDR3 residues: CASSVLGGATGEKLFF. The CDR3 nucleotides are TGTGCCAGCAGCGTGTTAGGCGGGGCGACCGGTGAAAAACTGTTTTTT.

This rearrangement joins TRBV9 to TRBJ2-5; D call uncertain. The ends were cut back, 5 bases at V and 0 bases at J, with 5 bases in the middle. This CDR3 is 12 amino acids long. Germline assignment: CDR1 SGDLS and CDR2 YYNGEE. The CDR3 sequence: CASSEHQETQYF. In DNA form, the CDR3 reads TGTGCCAGCAGTGAACACCAAGAGACCCAGTACTTC.

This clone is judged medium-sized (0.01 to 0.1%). The CDR3 sequence: CASSFRGASEKLFF. The CDR3 bases are TGTGCCAGCAGCTTCAGGGGTGCTAGTGAAAAACTGTTTTTT. The chain employs TRBV11-3 and TRBJ1-4, with D maybe TRBD1 (6 bases). Germline CDR1 and CDR2: SGHNT and YENEEA. Deletions cut 3 bases from V and 7 bases from J, with 12 bases between. This CDR3 region has 14 residues.

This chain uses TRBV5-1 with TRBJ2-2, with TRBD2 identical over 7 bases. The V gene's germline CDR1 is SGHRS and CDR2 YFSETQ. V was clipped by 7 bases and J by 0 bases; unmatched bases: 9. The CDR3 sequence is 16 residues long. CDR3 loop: CASRGGGTTNTGELFF. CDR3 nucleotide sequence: TGCGCCAGCCGTGGCGGGGGAACTACGAACACCGGGGAGCTGTTTTTT. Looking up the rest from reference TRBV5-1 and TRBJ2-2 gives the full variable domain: KAGVTQTPRYLIKTRGQQVTLSCSPISGHRSVSWYQQTPGQGLQFLFEYFSETQRNKGNFPGRFSGRQFSNSRSEMNVSTLELGDSALYLCASRGGGTTNTGELFFGEGSRLTVL.

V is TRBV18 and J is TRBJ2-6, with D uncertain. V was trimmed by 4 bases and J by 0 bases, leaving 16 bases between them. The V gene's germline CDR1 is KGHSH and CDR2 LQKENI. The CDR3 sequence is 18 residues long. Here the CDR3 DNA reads TGTGCCAGCTCACTCCAAACCCCTGCCCCCTCTGGGGCCAACGTCCTGACTTTC. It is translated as CASSLQTPAPSGANVLTF.

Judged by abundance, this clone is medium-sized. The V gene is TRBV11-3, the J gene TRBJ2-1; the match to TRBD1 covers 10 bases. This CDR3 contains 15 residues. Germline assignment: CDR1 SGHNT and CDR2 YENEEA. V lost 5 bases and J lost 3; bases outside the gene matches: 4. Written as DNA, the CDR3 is TGTGCCAGCAGCCAGGACAGGGGGTTCTACAATGAGCAGTTCTTC. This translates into CASSQDRGFYNEQFF.

The CDR3 DNA is TGTGCCAGCAGTGAGGGATGGACTGAAGCTTTCTTT. Protein product: CASSEGWTEAFF. This chain links TRBV6-8 with TRBJ1-1; D is uncertain. The CDR3 loop spans 12 amino acids. Germline loops: CDR1 MNHGY, CDR2 SAAAGT. V gave up 5 bases and J gave up 5 bases, with 9 bases separating them.

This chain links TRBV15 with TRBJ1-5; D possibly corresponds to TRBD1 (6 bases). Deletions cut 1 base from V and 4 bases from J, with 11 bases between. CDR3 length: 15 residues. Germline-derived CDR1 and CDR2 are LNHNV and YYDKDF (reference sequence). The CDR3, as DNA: TGTGCCACCAGCAGAGGTCAGGGGCTGAATCAGCCCCAGCATTTT. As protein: CATSRGQGLNQPQHF.

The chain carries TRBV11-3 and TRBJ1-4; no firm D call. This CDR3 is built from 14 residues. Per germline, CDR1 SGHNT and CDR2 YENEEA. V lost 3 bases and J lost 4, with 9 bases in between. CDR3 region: CASSFGHSNEKLFF. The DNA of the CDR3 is TGTGCCAGCAGCTTTGGGCATAGTAATGAAAAACTGTTTTTT.

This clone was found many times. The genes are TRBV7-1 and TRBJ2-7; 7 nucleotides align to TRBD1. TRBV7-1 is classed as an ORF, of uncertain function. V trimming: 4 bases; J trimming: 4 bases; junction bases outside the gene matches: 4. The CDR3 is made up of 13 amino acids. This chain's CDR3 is CASSLGTVYEQYF. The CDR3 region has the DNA TGTGCCAGCAGCTTAGGGACAGTATACGAGCAGTACTTC.

CDR3 in DNA: TGTGCCAGCAGCGTAGACATGAACACTGAAGCTTTCTTT. Translated, it gives CASSVDMNTEAFF. The rearrangement links TRBV7-8 to TRBJ1-1; D gene uncertain. Germline CDR1 and CDR2: SGHVS and FQNEAQ. V shed 5 bases and J shed 0 bases, with 7 bases lying between them. The CDR3 totals 13 residues.

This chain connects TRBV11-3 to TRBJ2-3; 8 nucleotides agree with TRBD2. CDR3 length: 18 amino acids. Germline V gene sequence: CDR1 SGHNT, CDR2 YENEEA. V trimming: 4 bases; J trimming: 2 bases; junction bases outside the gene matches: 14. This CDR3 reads CASSSGVMGLGNTDTQYF. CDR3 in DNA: TGTGCCAGCAGCTCTGGAGTGATGGGACTAGGAAACACAGATACGCAGTATTTT.

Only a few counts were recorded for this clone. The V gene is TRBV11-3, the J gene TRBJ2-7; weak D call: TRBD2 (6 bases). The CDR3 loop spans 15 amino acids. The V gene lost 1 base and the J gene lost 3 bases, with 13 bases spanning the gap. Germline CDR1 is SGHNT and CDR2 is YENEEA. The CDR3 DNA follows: TGTGCCAGCAGCTTAGTAGGTAGCGGCCTCTACGAGCAGTACTTC. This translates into CASSLVGSGLYEQYF.